A single T cell receptor (beta chain) is shown here with its context. The data belong to a study of blood T cells in healthy people across ages. For the second PCR, which ran for roughly 7 to 11 cycles, a sample-barcoded 5' primer and a J-beta primer mix were used. TCRdb independently ran MiXCR on the 5' RACE reads; one entry per CDR3 protein. The profile covers hundreds of thousands of distinct CDR3 sequences, with around three fifths appearing a single time and 30% to 45% taken by the ten largest. This receptor was identified in a man between 60 and 70 years old in good health. Sample: blood.

The CDR3 is CASSAWFGTSDYNEQFF. In DNA, the CDR3 is TGTGCCAGCAGCGCCTGGTTTGGGACTAGCGACTACAATGAGCAGTTCTTC. The chain combines TRBV7-2 with TRBJ2-1; 10 bases are shared with TRBD2. Trimming took 5 bases from V and 3 from J; bases not matched to a gene: 10. The CDR3 spans 17 residues. Germline CDR1 SGHTA, CDR2 FQGNSA.